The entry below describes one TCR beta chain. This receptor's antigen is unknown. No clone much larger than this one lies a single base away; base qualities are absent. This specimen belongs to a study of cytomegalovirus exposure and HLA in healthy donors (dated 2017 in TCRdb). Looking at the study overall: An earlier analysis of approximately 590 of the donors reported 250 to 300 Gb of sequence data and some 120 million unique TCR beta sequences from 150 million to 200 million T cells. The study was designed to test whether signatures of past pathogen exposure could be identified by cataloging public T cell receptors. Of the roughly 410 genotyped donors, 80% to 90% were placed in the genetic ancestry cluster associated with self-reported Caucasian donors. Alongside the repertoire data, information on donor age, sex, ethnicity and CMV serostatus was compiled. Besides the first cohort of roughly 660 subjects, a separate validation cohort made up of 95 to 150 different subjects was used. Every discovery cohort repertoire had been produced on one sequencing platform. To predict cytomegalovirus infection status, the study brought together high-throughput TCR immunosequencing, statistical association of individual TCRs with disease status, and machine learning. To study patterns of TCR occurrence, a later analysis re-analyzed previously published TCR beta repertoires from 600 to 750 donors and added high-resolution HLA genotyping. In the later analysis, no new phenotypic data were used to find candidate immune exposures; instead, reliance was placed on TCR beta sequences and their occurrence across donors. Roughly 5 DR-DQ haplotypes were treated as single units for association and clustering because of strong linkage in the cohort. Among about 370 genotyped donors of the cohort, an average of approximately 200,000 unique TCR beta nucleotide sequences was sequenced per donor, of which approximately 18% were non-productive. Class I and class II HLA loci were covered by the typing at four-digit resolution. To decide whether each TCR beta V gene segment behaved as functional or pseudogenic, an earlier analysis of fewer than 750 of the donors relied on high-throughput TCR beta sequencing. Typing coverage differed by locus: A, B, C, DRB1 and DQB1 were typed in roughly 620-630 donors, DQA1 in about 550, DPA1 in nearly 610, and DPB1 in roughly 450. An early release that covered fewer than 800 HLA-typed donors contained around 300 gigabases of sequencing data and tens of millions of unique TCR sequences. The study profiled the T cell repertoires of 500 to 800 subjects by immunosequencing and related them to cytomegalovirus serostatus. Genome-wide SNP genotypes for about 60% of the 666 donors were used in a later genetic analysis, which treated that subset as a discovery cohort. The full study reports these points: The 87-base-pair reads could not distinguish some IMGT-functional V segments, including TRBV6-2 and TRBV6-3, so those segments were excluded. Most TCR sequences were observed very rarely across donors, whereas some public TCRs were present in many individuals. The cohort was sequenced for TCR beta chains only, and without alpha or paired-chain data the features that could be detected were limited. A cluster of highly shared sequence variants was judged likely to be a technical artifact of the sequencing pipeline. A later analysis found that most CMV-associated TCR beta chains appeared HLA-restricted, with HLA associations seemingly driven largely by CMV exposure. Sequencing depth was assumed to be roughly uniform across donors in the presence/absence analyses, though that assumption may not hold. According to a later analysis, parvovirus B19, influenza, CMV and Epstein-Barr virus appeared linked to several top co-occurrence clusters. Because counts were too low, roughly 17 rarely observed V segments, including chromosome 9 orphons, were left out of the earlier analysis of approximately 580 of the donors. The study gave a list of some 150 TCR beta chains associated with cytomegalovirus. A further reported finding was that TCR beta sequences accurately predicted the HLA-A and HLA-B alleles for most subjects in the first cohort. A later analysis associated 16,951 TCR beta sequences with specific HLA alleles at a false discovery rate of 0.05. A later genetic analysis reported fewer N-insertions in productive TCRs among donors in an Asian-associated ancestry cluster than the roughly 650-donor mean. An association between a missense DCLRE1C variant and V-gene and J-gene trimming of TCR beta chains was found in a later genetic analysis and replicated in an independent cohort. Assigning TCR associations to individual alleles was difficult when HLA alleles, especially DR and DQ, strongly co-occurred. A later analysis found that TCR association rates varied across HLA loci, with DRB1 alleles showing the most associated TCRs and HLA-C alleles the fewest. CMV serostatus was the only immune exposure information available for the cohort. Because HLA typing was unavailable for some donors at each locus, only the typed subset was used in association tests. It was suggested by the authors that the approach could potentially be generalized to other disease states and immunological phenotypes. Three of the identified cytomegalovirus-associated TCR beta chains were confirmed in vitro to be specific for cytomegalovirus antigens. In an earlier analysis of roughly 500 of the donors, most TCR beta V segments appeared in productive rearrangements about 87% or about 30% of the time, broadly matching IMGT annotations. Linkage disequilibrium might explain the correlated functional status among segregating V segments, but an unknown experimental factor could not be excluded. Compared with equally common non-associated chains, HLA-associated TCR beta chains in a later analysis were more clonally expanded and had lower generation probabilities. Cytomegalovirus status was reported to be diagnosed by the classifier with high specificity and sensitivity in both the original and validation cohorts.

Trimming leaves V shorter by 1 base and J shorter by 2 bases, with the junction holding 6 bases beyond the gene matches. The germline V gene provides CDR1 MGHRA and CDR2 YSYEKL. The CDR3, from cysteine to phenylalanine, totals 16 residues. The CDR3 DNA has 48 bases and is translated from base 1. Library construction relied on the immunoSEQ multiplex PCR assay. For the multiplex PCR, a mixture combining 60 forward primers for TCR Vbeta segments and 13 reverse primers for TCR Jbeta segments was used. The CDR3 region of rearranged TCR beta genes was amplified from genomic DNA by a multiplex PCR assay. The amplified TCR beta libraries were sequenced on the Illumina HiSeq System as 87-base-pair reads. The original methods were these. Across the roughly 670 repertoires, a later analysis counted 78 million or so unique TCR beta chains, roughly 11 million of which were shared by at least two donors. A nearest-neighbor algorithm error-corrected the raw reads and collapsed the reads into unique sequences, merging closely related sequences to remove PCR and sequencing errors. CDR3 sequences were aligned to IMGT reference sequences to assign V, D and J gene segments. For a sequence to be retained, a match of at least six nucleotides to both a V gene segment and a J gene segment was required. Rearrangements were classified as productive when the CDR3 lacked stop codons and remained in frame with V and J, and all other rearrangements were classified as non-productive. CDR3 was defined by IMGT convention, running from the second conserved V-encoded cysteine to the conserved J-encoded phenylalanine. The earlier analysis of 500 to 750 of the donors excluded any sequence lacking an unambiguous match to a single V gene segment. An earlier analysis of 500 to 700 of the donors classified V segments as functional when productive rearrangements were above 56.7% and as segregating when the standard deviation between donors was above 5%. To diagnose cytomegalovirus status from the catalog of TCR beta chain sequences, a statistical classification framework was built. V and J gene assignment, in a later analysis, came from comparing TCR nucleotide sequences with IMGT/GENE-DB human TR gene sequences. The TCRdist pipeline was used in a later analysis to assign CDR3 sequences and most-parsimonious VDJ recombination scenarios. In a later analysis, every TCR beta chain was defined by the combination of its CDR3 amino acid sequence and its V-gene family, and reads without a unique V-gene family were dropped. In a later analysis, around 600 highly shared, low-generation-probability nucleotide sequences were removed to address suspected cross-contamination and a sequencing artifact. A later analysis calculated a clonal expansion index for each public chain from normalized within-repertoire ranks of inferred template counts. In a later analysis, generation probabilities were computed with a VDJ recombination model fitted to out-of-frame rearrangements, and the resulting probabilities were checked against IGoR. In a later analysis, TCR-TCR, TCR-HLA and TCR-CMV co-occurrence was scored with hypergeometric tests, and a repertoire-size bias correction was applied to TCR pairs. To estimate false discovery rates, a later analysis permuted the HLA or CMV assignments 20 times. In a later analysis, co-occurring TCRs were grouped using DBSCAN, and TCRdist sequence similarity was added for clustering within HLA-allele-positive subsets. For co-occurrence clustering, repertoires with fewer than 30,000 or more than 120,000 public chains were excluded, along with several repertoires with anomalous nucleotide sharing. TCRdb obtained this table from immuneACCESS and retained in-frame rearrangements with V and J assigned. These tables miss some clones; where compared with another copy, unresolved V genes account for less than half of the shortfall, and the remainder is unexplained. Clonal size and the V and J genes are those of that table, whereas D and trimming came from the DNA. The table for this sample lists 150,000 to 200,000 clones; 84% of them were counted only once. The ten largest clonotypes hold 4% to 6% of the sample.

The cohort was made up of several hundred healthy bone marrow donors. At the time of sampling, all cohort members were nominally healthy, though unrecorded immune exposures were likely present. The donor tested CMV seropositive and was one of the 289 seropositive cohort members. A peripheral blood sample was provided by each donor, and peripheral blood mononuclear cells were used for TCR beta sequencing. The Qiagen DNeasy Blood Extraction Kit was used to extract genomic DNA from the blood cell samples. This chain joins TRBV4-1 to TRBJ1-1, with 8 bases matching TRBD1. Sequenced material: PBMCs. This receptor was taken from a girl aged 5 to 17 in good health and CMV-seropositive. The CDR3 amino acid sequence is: CASSQVPGTGNTEAFF. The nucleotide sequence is TGCGCCAGCAGCCAAGTTCCCGGGACAGGCAACACTGAAGCTTTCTTT.